Below are 18 T cell receptor beta chains sequenced from a single sample in a study of blood T cell repertoires in COVID-19. Measured with immunoSEQ multiplex PCR; TCRdb has only the in-frame clones, and not every one. The data contain approximately 250,000 clones, roughly 88% of them seen just once; the ten biggest clones take up over 1%. Sequenced sample: PBMCs or T cells enriched from blood (not recorded which). These receptors came from a middle-aged woman with acute COVID-19.

CDR3 protein: CASSLGHPEKLFF. The CDR3 DNA sequence: TGTGCCAGCAGCCTGGGACACCCCGAAAAACTGTTTTTT. The chain recombines TRBV7-8 with TRBJ1-4, with a tentative D call TRBD1 (6 bases). CDR1 and CDR2 (germline): SGHVS, FQNEAQ. This CDR3 comprises 13 residues. Between the trimmed V and J ends, which lost 5 bases and 8 bases, there was a span of 12 bases.

The J gene is TRBJ1-3, the V gene TRBV28; 8 nucleotides align to TRBD1. This CDR3 spans 16 amino acids. Trimming took 3 bases from V and 1 from J; bases not matched to a gene: 5. Germline lookup yields CDR1 MDHEN and CDR2 SYDVKM. DNA for the CDR3: TGTGCCAGCAGTTTGACAGGGGTGCGATCTGGAAACACCATATATTTT. It codes for CASSLTGVRSGNTIYF. Full variable domain (remainder filled in from reference TRBV28 and TRBJ1-3): DVKVTQSSRYLVKRTGEKVFLECVQDMDHENMFWYRQDPGLGLRLIYFSYDVKMKEKGDIPEGYSVSREKKERFSLILESASTNQTSMYLCASSLTGVRSGNTIYFGEGSWLTVV.

This rearrangement joins TRBV9 to TRBJ2-1; the match to TRBD2 covers 7 bases. This CDR3 is 18 amino acids long. The germline V gene encodes CDR1 SGDLS and CDR2 YYNGEE. Losses at the gene ends were 4 bases for V and 1 base for J; bases not matched to a gene: 14. The CDR3 protein is CASSPRVGQRDSYNEQFF. CDR3 nucleotides: TGTGCCAGCAGCCCGAGGGTGGGTCAGCGGGATTCCTACAATGAGCAGTTCTTC. The whole variable domain, remainder taken from reference TRBV9 and TRBJ2-1, is DSGVTQTPKHLITATGQRVTLRCSPRSGDLSVYWYQQSLDQGLQFLIQYYNGEERAKGNILERFSAQQFPDLHSELNLSSLELGDSALYFCASSPRVGQRDSYNEQFFGPGTRLTVL.

The J gene is TRBJ1-1, the V gene TRBV7-2; D gene uncertain. The CDR3 runs to 14 residues. Per germline, CDR1 SGHTA and CDR2 FQGNSA. V lost 1 base and J 5 bases, leaving 11 bases between the germline ends. The CDR3 loop is CASSLVGVETEAFF. As DNA, the CDR3 is TGTGCCAGCAGCTTAGTGGGTGTGGAGACTGAAGCTTTCTTT.

For the CDR3, the DNA is TGCGCCAGCAGCCCCTTGCCGGGTTCGAGCTCCTATAATTCACCCCTCCACTTT. This translates into CASSPLPGSSSYNSPLHF. The rearrangement links TRBV5-1 to TRBJ1-6; no clear D gene. The V end was cut by 4 bases, the J end by 0 bases, with 17 bases between. The germline gives CDR1 SGHRS, CDR2 YFSETQ. This CDR3 has 18 amino acids.

V usage is TRBV10-3 and J usage is TRBJ1-5; TRBD1 matches 7 bases. There are 16 residues in the CDR3. Germline V gene sequence: CDR1 ENHRY, CDR2 SYGVKD. V was clipped by 1 base and J by 0 bases; unmatched bases: 3. This CDR3 reads CAISEYGTVSNQPQHF. CDR3 nucleotide sequence: TGTGCCATCAGTGAGTACGGGACAGTTAGCAATCAGCCCCAGCATTTT.

The chain couples TRBV6-2 or TRBV6-3 to TRBJ2-7; TRBD1 aligns across 7 bases. Germline V CDR1 and CDR2: MNHEY, SVGEGT. The CDR3 runs to 13 residues. The V gene end was trimmed by 4 bases and the J gene end by 3 bases; junction bases not matched to a gene: 3. The CDR3 region is CASSWDRYYEQYV. For the CDR3, the DNA is TGTGCCAGCAGTTGGGACAGATACTACGAGCAGTACGTC.

The table lists this clone with a count of one. The chain carries TRBV9 and TRBJ1-2; 10 bases fit TRBD1. Germline trimming cut 2 bases from V and 7 bases from J; bases unmatched to any gene: 8. CDR3 length: 15 residues. Germline V gene data show CDR1 as SGDLS and CDR2 as YYNGEE. Here the CDR3 DNA reads TGTGCCAGCAGCGTGGGTATAGGACAGGGGGGTGGCTACACCTTC. Its translation: CASSVGIGQGGGYTF.

The genes are TRBV15 and TRBJ2-1, with TRBD2 matching over 7 bases. The CDR3 contains 16 residues. Germline values: CDR1 LNHNV, CDR2 YYDKDF (reference sequence). The trim removed 0 bases at V and 3 bases at J, leaving 5 bases unmatched. As DNA, the CDR3 is TGTGCCACCAGCAGAGATCGGGGGGACTTCTACAATGAGCAGTTCTTC. Its translation is CATSRDRGDFYNEQFF. The whole variable domain, filled in from reference TRBV15 and TRBJ2-1, reads DAMVIQNPRYQVTQFGKPVTLSCSQTLNHNVMYWYQQKSSQAPKLLFHYYDKDFNNEADTPDNFQSRRPNTSFCFLDIRSPGLGDTAMYLCATSRDRGDFYNEQFFGPGTRLTVL.

J is TRBJ1-1 and V is TRBV21-1; the tabulated D call, TRBD1, remains unverified against the DNA. TRBV21-1 is annotated as a pseudogene. The CDR3 contains 13 residues. CDR3 in amino acids: CASSKSQNTEAFF. The CDR3 coding sequence is TGTGCCAGCAGCAAGTCACAGAACACTGAAGCTTTCTTT.

In nucleotides, the CDR3 is TGTGCCAGCAGCAAAGCAGGGCCCCGGAGGGGAGCTTTCTTT. It is translated as CASSKAGPRRGAFF. The gene calls are TRBV21-1 and TRBJ1-1. TRBV21-1 is designated a pseudogene. The length of the CDR3 is 14 residues.

This rearrangement joins TRBV6-5 to TRBJ1-3; tentatively, D is TRBD1 (5 bases). Germline lookup yields CDR1 MNHEY and CDR2 SVGAGI. The CDR3 is 13 amino acids. Between the trimmed V and J ends, which lost 6 bases and 8 bases, there was a span of 14 bases. The DNA of the CDR3 is TGTGCCAGCAGGAACCAGGGCACGGACACCATATATTTT. Its translation: CASRNQGTDTIYF.

This chain joins TRBV6-1 and TRBJ1-6; 7 bases line up with TRBD1. This CDR3 has 16 residues. CDR1 is MNHNS and CDR2 is SASEGT in the germline V gene. Losses at the gene ends were 2 bases for V and 12 bases for J; bases not matched to a gene: 13. The CDR3 loop reads CASSESTTGLLGPLHF. As DNA, the CDR3 is TGTGCCAGCAGTGAATCAACGACAGGGCTTTTGGGACCCCTCCACTTT.

The sample holds a few counts of this clone. This chain joins TRBV27 and TRBJ1-2; 9 bases agree with TRBD1. With V trimmed by 6 bases and J by 8 bases, 7 bases remained unmatched. Germline V gives CDR1 MNHEY, CDR2 SMNVEV (reference sequence). The CDR3 sequence is 13 residues long. The CDR3 spells CASSPGQGGGYTF. In nucleotides, the CDR3 is TGTGCCAGCAGCCCGGGACAGGGTGGGGGCTACACCTTC.

The V and J genes are TRBV30 and TRBJ2-2; 9 positions match TRBD1. The CDR3 is 15 residues long. Germline loops: CDR1 GTSNPN, CDR2 SVGIG (reference sequence). The V gene end was trimmed by 2 bases and the J gene end by 5 bases; junction bases not matched to a gene: 6. Here the CDR3 reads CAWSTGTGWTGELFF. In DNA form, the CDR3 reads TGTGCCTGGAGTACCGGGACAGGGTGGACCGGGGAGCTGTTTTTT.

The V gene is TRBV29-1, the J gene TRBJ2-1; D is unclear. This CDR3 is 15 amino acids long. With 1 base removed from V and 0 bases from J, the gap between germline ends came to 10 bases. Germline V CDR1 and CDR2: SQVTM, ANQGSEA. Here the CDR3 DNA reads TGCAGCGTTGAAGGGGTGGCAGGCTCCTACAATGAGCAGTTCTTC. It translates to CSVEGVAGSYNEQFF.

This chain uses TRBV6-5 with TRBJ1-3, with a possible D match to TRBD1 (6 bases). CDR3 length: 14 residues. CDR1 is MNHEY, CDR2 SVGAGI, per germline. Trimming removed 4 bases at V and 5 bases at J, with 12 bases between. This CDR3 reads CASSSSRDRNTIYF. In nucleotides, the CDR3 is TGTGCCAGCAGTTCTTCCAGGGACAGAAACACCATATATTTT.

The CDR3 nucleotides are TGTGCCAGCAGCCCCGGCGGGGGCGGGGAGCTGTTTTTT. Its protein product is CASSPGGGGELFF. The genes are TRBV7-3 and TRBJ2-2; 7 nucleotides agree with TRBD2. CDR3 size: 13 residues. Losses at the gene ends were 5 bases for V and 7 bases for J; bases not matched to a gene: 4. The germline CDR1 and CDR2 sequences are SGHTA and FQGTGA.